This T cell receptor (beta chain) was profiled in a study of blood T cell repertoires in COVID-19. Original analysis: Nucleated cell counts were estimated from reference gene primer amplification. Assay used: immunoSEQ multiplex PCR; TCRdb lists only in-frame clones, some missing. V, J and clone size are those of that table, while D and trimming were read from the DNA. The data hold 250,000 to 350,000 clones, with around 91% observed a single time. V was clipped by 5 bases and J by 10 bases, with 9 bases between them. The CDR3 runs 11 residues. The V gene's germline CDR1 is MNHEY and CDR2 SVGEGT. The receptor comes from a woman aged 55 to 70 with acute or convalescent COVID-19. The source material was peripheral blood. The rearrangement uses TRBV6-2 or TRBV6-3 and TRBJ2-1; perhaps TRBD2 as D (5 bases). The CDR3 nucleotides read TGTGCCAGCAGTCCCGGGATCGAGCAGTTCTTC. Encoded protein: CASSPGIEQFF.